Each of the 17 T cell receptor beta chains below was sequenced from the same sample in a study of early T cells in non-severe SARS-CoV-2 infection. TCRdb fed the 5' RACE reads into MiXCR, producing one record per CDR3 protein. The table lists just under 60,000 distinct CDR3 sequences, around 10% of them singletons. The source material was whole blood. The receptors shown here come from an adult who was a healthcare worker with PCR-confirmed SARS-CoV-2 infection or an uninfected control (not recorded which).

This clonotype has at least ten counts. This chain links TRBV5-1 with TRBJ2-1; 13 bases are shared with TRBD2. This CDR3 has 15 amino acids. CDR1 and CDR2 from the germline V gene are SGHRS and YFSETQ. V lost 4 bases, J lost 4 bases, and 2 bases stayed unmatched. CDR3 bases: TGCGCCAGCAGCCCGGGACTAGCGGGGTACAATGAGCAGTTCTTC. Translating it yields CASSPGLAGYNEQFF.

The chain employs TRBV28 and TRBJ2-1; 12 nucleotides line up with TRBD2. Germline CDR1 is MDHEN and CDR2 is SYDVKM. The CDR3 consists of 13 residues. Written as DNA, the CDR3 is TGTGTCACGACTAGCGGGAGTAGCAATGAGCAGTTCTTC. It specifies CVTTSGSSNEQFF.

This clonotype occurred a few times. This rearrangement joins TRBV7-2 to TRBJ1-3; 8 bases are a match to TRBD1. Looked up from germline, CDR1 is SGHTA and CDR2 is FQGNSA. The CDR3 extends over 16 amino acids. V was clipped by 5 bases and J by 4 bases; unmatched bases: 10. The chain's CDR3 is CASSPGGTGPGNTIYF. CDR3 in DNA: TGTGCCAGCAGCCCAGGAGGGACAGGCCCAGGAAACACCATATATTTT.

This clonotype appeared many times. V is TRBV7-8 and J is TRBJ2-6; possibly TRBD1 or TRBD2 for D (5 bases each). Trimming took off 5 bases at V and 2 bases at J, with 7 bases between the two ends. The CDR3 has 14 residues. Germline values: CDR1 SGHVS, CDR2 FQNEAQ. CDR3 in DNA: TGTGCCAGCAGCGTGGGGGCTGGGGCCAACGTCCTGACTTTC. Its translation: CASSVGAGANVLTF. The entire variable domain, with the rest obtained from reference TRBV7-8 and TRBJ2-6, is as follows: GAGVSQSPRYKVAKRGQDVALRCDPISGHVSLFWYQQALGQGPEFLTYFQNEAQLDKSGLPSDRFFAERPEGSVSTLKIQRTQQEDSAVYLCASSVGAGANVLTFGAGSRLTVL.

Many counts were recorded for this clonotype. The chain combines TRBV30 with TRBJ1-3; no clear D gene. The V gene lost 1 base and the J gene lost 7 bases, with 2 bases spanning the gap. CDR3 size: 10 residues. The V gene's germline CDR1 is GTSNPN and CDR2 SVGIG (reference sequence). The CDR3 coding sequence is TGTGCCTGGAGTGGTAACACCATATATTTT. Residues: CAWSGNTIYF.

A few counts support this clonotype. J is TRBJ2-2 and V is TRBV24-1; 10 bases agree with TRBD1. Germline V CDR1 and CDR2: KGHDR, SFDVKD. The CDR3 totals 14 residues. The V segment lost 8 bases and the J segment 5 bases; nucleotides outside the gene matches: 4. The CDR3 DNA is TGTGCCACCATCGGGACAGGGGATACCGGGGAGCTGTTTTTT. The encoded protein is CATIGTGDTGELFF.

This clonotype was observed at least ten times. This chain connects TRBV20-1 to TRBJ2-5, with TRBD2 as a possible D gene (6 bases). CDR1 and CDR2 (germline): DFQATT, SNEGSKA (reference sequence). The CDR3 has 12 residues. Trimming left V 3 bases short and J 5 bases short, with 10 bases between. The CDR3 DNA follows: TGCAGTGCTAGCGGGAGTTGGGAGACCCAGTACTTC. Encoded protein: CSASGSWETQYF.

This clonotype has a count of ten or more. This chain joins TRBV28 and TRBJ1-5; 9 bases match TRBD1. This CDR3 is 15 amino acids long. V lost 4 bases to trimming and J lost 5 bases; unmatched junction nucleotides: 6. Germline V gives CDR1 MDHEN, CDR2 SYDVKM. For the CDR3, the DNA is TGTGCCAGCAGTTCACGGGACAGGGACCATCAGCCCCAGCATTTT. Protein sequence: CASSSRDRDHQPQHF.

This clonotype has ten or more counts. This chain links TRBV28 with TRBJ1-2, with 8 bases lining up with TRBD1. The V gene end was trimmed by 3 bases and the J gene end by 8 bases; junction bases not matched to a gene: 8. The length of the CDR3 is 14 residues. CDR1 and CDR2 (germline): MDHEN, SYDVKM. CDR3 loop: CASSFWTGFSGYTF. CDR3 DNA sequence: TGTGCCAGCAGTTTCTGGACAGGGTTTTCCGGCTACACCTTC.

This clonotype was observed many times. The rearrangement joins TRBV5-4 to TRBJ2-7, with 10 bases aligning to TRBD1. This CDR3 contains 15 residues. Germline CDR1 SGHNT, CDR2 YYREEE (reference sequence). Unmatched junction bases numbered 10, after V lost 3 bases and J lost 7 bases. Here the CDR3 reads CASSSPGQGSGEQYF. The CDR3 bases are TGTGCCAGCAGCTCACCGGGACAGGGGTCGGGAGAGCAGTACTTC.

This clonotype came up many times. The chain carries TRBV20-1 and TRBJ1-5; D is uncertain. Between the trimmed V and J ends, which lost 0 bases and 0 bases, there was a span of 9 bases. Germline V gives CDR1 DFQATT, CDR2 SNEGSKA (reference sequence). The CDR3 has 15 residues. CDR3 residues: CSARDTPVSNQPQHF. For the CDR3, the DNA is TGCAGTGCTAGAGATACACCCGTTAGCAATCAGCCCCAGCATTTT.

This clonotype occurred many times. CDR3 residues: CASSRGTVSGNTIYF. The DNA of the CDR3 is TGCGCCAGCAGCCGCGGGACTGTCTCTGGAAACACCATATATTTT. The J gene is TRBJ1-3, the V gene TRBV5-1; D perhaps matches TRBD1 (5 bases). The germline gives CDR1 SGHRS, CDR2 YFSETQ. Trimming pared 4 bases from V and 0 bases from J, leaving 11 bases between. This CDR3 has 15 residues.

The chain recombines TRBV12-3 or TRBV12-4 with TRBJ2-5; maybe TRBD2 (6 bases). Deletions cut 2 bases from V and 0 bases from J, with 13 bases between. The CDR3 is 16 amino acids. The CDR3 loop is CASSLHVWDYQETQYF. The CDR3 DNA reads as TGTGCCAGCAGTTTACATGTTTGGGACTACCAAGAGACCCAGTACTTC.

This chain connects TRBV28 to TRBJ2-5; D possibly corresponds to TRBD1 (6 bases). Trimming left V 7 bases short and J 0 bases short, with 18 bases between. Germline-derived CDR1 and CDR2 are MDHEN and SYDVKM. CDR3 size: 16 residues. The CDR3 region is CASTFHRGQHQETQYF. CDR3 sequence (DNA): TGTGCCAGCACGTTTCACCGGGGACAACACCAAGAGACCCAGTACTTC.

This clonotype showed up just a few times. The V gene is TRBV20-1, the J gene TRBJ1-1; D not certain. Germline loops: CDR1 DFQATT, CDR2 SNEGSKA (reference sequence). The CDR3 is made up of 12 amino acids. The germline V and J ends were trimmed by 5 bases and 1 base, with 8 bases remaining between them. CDR3 sequence: CSARLRNTEAFF. CDR3 bases: TGCAGTGCTCGTCTTCGGAACACTGAAGCTTTCTTT.

The chain's CDR3 is CASTRGGAVHEQFF. Here the CDR3 DNA reads TGTGCCAGCACCCGGGGGGGCGCGGTACATGAGCAGTTCTTC. The V gene is TRBV7-8, the J gene TRBJ2-1; 8 nucleotides align to TRBD2. Germline V gives CDR1 SGHVS, CDR2 FQNEAQ. V trimming: 7 bases; J trimming: 8 bases; junction bases outside the gene matches: 10. This CDR3 comprises 14 residues.

This clonotype was detected a few times. The chain is built from TRBV27 and TRBJ2-3; 11 bases map to TRBD2. The V gene end was trimmed by 6 bases and the J gene end by 0 bases; junction bases not matched to a gene: 8. The CDR3 runs to 17 residues. The germline V gene encodes CDR1 MNHEY and CDR2 SMNVEV (reference sequence). The CDR3 region has the DNA TGTGCCAGCAGATCGAGGGGACTAGCGGTTAGCACAGATACGCAGTATTTT. This encodes CASRSRGLAVSTDTQYF.